This TCR beta chain was observed in a study of shared T cell receptors in the human thymus. The CDR3 runs to 14 residues. Germline CDR1 is MNHEY and CDR2 is SVGAGI. V was shortened by 7 bases and J by 0 bases, with 12 bases between the two germline ends. TCRdb's copy holds only in-frame clones and misses some; the assay was immunoSEQ multiplex PCR. The data contain more than 550,000 clones, 80% to 90% of them singletons. These data were also reused for a study on human thymus T cells. As reported in that work: Resected material from corrective heart surgery provided the thymus tissue analysed.

The chain couples TRBV6-5 to TRBJ1-2; D is possibly TRBD1 (5 bases). The sequence came from a girl under three years old with a congenital heart defect. Sequencing was done on a sample of thymocytes. This chain's CDR3 is CASTEDSANYGYTF. The CDR3 bases are TGTGCCAGCACTGAAGACAGTGCTAACTATGGCTACACCTTC.